This entry describes one T cell receptor beta chain. The CDR3 has 11 amino acids. V dropped 2 bases and J dropped 4 bases, with 3 bases sitting between them. CDR1 and CDR2 from the germline V gene are MNHEY and SVGEGT. This sample stems from a study of control samples from healthy donors and cancer patients. Profiling relied on immunoSEQ multiplex PCR, and the TCRdb table lists in-frame clones only, not all of them. The sample carries about 150,000 clones, around 90% recorded once. The chain couples TRBV6-2 or TRBV6-3 to TRBJ2-7; no reliable D call. The receptor was isolated from a man in his late teens or twenties in good health. The material sequenced was blood. The CDR3 DNA reads TGTGCCAGCAGTTACGATTACGAGCAGTACTTC. It encodes CASSYDYEQYF.